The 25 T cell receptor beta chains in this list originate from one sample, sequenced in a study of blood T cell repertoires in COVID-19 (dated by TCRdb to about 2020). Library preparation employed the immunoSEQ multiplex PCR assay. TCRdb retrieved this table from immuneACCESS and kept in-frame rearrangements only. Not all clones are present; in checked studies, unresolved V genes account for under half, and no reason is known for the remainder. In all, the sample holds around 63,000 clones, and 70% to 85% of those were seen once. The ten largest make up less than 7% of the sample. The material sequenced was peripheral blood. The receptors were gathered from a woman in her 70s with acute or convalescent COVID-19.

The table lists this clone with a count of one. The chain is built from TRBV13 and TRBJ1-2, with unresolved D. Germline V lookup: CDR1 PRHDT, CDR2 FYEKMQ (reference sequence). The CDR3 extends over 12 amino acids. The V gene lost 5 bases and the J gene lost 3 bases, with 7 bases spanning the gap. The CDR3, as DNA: TGTGCCAGCAGCAACTCGGACTATGGCTACACCTTC. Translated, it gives CASSNSDYGYTF.

Written as DNA, the CDR3 is TGTGCCAGCAGCCAAACCGGGACTATGGTCTATGGCTACACCTTC. Amino acid sequence: CASSQTGTMVYGYTF. The genes are TRBV28 and TRBJ1-2, with D maybe TRBD1 (5 bases). V was clipped by 6 bases and J by 4 bases, with 18 bases between them. CDR3 size: 15 residues. The germline CDR1 and CDR2 sequences are MDHEN and SYDVKM.

The CDR3 loop reads CASSLEALNTEAFF. As DNA, the CDR3 is TGTGCCAGCAGCTTAGAAGCACTGAACACTGAAGCTTTCTTT. J is TRBJ1-1 and V is TRBV7-2; no clear D gene. The ends were cut back, 1 base at V and 0 bases at J, with 6 bases in the middle. The CDR3 loop spans 14 amino acids. CDR1 and CDR2 from the germline V gene are SGHTA and FQGNSA. Complete variable domain (other parts from reference TRBV7-2 and TRBJ1-1): GAGVSQSPSNKVTEKGKDVELRCDPISGHTALYWYRQSLGQGLEFLIYFQGNSAPDKSGLPSDRFSAERTGGSVSTLTIQRTQQEDSAVYLCASSLEALNTEAFFGQGTRLTVV.

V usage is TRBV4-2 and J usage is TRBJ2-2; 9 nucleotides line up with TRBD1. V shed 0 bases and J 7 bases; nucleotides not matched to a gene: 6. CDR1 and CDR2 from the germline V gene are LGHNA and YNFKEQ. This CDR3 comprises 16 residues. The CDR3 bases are TGTGCCAGCAGCCAAGAAGGGGGACAGGGAATCGGGGAGCTGTTTTTT. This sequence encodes CASSQEGGQGIGELFF.

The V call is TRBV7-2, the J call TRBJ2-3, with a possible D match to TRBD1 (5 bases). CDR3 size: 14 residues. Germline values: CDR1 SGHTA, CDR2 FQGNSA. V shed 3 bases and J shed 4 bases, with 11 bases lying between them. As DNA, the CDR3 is TGTGCCAGCAGCTTGGGGCTAGTTGCAGATACGCAGTATTTT. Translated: CASSLGLVADTQYF.

Here the CDR3 DNA reads TGCGCCAGCAGCTTGGCCGGGACTAGCGTGAGTGAGCAGTTCTTC. It codes for CASSLAGTSVSEQFF. The V gene is TRBV5-1, the J gene TRBJ2-1, with 10 bases fitting TRBD2. V was clipped by 0 bases and J by 9 bases; unmatched bases: 6. CDR1 and CDR2 from the germline V gene are SGHRS and YFSETQ. The CDR3 length is 15 residues.

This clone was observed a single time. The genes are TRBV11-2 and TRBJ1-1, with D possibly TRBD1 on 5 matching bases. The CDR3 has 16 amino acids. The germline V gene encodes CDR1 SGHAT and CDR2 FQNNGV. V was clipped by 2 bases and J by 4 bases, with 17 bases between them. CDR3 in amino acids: CASSLRSGAPGTEAFF. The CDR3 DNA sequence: TGTGCCAGCAGCTTAAGGTCTGGGGCGCCCGGCACTGAAGCTTTCTTT. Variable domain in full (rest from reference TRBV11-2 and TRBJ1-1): EAGVAQSPRYKIIEKRQSVAFWCNPISGHATLYWYQQILGQGPKLLIQFQNNGVVDDSQLPKDRFSAERLKGVDSTLKIQPAKLEDSAVYLCASSLRSGAPGTEAFFGQGTRLTVV.

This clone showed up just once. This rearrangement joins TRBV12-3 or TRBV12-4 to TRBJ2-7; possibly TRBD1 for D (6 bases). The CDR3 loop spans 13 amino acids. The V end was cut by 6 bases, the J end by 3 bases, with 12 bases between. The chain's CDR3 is CASSQGLVYEQYF. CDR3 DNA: TGTGCCAGCAGCCAGGGGTTGGTCTACGAGCAGTACTTC.

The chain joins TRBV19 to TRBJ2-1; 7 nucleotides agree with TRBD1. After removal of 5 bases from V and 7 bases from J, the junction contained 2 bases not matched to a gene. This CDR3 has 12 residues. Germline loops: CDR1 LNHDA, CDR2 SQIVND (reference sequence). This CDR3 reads CASSHRGNEQFF. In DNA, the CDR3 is TGTGCCAGTAGTCACAGGGGAAATGAGCAGTTCTTC.

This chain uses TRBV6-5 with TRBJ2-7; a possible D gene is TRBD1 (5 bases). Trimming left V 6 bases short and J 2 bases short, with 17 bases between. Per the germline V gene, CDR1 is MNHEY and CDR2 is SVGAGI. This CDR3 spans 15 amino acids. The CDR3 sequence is CASSRGQIVTYEQYF. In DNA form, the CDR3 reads TGTGCCAGCAGCCGCGGACAAATCGTAACCTACGAGCAGTACTTC.

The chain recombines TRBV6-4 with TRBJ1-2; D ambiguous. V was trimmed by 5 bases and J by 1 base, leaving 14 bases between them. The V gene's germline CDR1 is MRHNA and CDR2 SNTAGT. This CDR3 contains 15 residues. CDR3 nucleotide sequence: TGTGCCAGCAGTTCCAGACAAGAAGATAACTATGGCTACACCTTC. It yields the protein CASSSRQEDNYGYTF.

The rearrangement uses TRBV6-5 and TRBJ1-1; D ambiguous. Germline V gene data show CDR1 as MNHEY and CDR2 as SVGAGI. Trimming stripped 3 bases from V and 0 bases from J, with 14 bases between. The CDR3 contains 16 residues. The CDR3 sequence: CASSYIAGNMNTEAFF. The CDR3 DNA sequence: TGTGCCAGCAGTTATATCGCAGGTAACATGAACACTGAAGCTTTCTTT.

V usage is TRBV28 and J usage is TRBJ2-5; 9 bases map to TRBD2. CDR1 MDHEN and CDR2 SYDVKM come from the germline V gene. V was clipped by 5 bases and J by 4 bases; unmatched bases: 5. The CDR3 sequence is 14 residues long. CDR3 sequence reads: CASSPAGGSETQYF. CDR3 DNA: TGTGCCAGCAGTCCCGCGGGGGGGTCAGAGACCCAGTACTTC.

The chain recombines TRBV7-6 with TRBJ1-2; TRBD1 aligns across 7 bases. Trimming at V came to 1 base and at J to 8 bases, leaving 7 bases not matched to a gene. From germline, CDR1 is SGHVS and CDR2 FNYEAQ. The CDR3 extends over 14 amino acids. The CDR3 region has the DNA TGTGCCAGCAGCTTAGTAAGGGGGCAAGGGGGCTACACCTTC. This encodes CASSLVRGQGGYTF. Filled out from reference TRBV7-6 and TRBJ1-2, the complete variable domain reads GAGVSQSPRYKVTKRGQDVALRCDPISGHVSLYWYRQALGQGPEFLTYFNYEAQQDKSGLPNDRFSAERPEGSISTLTIQRTEQRDSAMYRCASSLVRGQGGYTFGSGTRLTVV.

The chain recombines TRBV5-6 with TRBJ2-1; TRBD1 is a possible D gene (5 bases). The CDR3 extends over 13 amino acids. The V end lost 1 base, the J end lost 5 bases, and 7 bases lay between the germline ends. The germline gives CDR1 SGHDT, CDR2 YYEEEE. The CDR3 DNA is TGTGCCAGCAGCTTGTACAGGAACAATGAGCAGTTCTTC. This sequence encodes CASSLYRNNEQFF.

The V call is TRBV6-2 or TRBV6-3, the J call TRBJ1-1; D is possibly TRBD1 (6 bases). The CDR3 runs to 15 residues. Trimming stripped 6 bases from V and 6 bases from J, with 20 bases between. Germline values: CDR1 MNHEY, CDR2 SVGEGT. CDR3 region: CASSLRAGRGSEAFF. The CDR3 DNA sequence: TGTGCCAGCAGCCTTCGGGCAGGGAGGGGGTCTGAAGCTTTCTTT.

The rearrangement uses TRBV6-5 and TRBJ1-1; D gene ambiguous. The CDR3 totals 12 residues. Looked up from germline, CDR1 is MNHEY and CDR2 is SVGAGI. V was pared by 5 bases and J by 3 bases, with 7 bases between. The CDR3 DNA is TGTGCCAGCAGTCCCATTTACACTGAAGCTTTCTTT. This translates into CASSPIYTEAFF.

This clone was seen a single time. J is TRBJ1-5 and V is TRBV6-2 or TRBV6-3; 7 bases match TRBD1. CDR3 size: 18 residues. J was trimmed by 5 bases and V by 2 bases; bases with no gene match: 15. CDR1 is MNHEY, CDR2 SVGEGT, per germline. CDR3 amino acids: CASSYPTGYPPHHQPQHF. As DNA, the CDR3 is TGTGCCAGCAGTTACCCGACAGGGTATCCGCCTCATCATCAGCCCCAGCATTTT.

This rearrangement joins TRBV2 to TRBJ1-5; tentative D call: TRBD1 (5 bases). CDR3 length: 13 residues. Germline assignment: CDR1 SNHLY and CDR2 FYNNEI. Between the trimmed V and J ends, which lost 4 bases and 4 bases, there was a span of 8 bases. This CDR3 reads CASSVGGNQPQHF. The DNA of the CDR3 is TGTGCCAGCAGTGTCGGGGGAAATCAGCCCCAGCATTTT.

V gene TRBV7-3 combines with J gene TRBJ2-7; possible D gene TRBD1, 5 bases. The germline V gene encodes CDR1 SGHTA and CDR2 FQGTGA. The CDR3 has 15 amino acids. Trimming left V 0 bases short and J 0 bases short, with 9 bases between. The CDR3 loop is CASSLTQGRSYEQYF. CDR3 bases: TGTGCCAGCAGCTTAACCCAGGGCCGCTCCTACGAGCAGTACTTC.

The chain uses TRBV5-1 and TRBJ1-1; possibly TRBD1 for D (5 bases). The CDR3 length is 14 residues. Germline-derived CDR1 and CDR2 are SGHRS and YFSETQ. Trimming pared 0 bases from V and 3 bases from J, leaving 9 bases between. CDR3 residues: CASSLAPGDTEAFF. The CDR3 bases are TGCGCCAGCAGCTTGGCCCCGGGGGACACTGAAGCTTTCTTT.

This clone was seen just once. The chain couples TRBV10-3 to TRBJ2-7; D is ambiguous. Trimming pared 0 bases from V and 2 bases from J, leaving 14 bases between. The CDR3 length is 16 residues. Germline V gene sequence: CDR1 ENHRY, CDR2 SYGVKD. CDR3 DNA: TGTGCCATCAGTGAGTCTATTATGCAGAACCCCTACGAGCAGTACTTC. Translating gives CAISESIMQNPYEQYF.

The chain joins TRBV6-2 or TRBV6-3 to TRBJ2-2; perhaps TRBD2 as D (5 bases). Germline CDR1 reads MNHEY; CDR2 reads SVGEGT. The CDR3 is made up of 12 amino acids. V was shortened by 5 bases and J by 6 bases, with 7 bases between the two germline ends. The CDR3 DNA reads TGTGCCAGCAGTCCGGGATCCGGGGAGCTGTTTTTT. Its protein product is CASSPGSGELFF.

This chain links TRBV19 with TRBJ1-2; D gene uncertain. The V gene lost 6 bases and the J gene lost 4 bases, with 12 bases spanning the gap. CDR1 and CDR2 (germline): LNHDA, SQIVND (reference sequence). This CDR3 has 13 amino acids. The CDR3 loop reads CASSPMGGYGYTF. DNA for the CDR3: TGTGCCAGTAGCCCCATGGGAGGCTATGGCTACACCTTC.

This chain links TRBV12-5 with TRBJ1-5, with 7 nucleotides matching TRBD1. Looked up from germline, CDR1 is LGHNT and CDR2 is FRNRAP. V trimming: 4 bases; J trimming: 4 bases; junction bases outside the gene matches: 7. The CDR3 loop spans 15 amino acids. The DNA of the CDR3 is TGTGCTAGTGGTTCCGGGACAGTTACAAATCAGCCCCAGCATTTT. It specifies CASGSGTVTNQPQHF.